This is a list of T cell receptor beta chains from one sample in a study of blood T cell repertoires in COVID-19. Clones were read by immunoSEQ multiplex PCR, and TCRdb kept only the in-frame ones, dropping some. The data hold about 180,000 clones, with around 85% observed a single time. Sequenced input: peripheral blood. The receptors shown here come from a man between 65 and 85 years old with active or convalescent COVID-19. Each CDR3 is given with its conserved first and last residue. Fields, in order: D gene, clone size, J gene, V gene, CDR3 protein, CDR3 DNA. D genes are given only for firm matches. The size of a clone is reported for some rows only, either as once, few or many, or as a class for expanded clones.

>-|-|TRBJ1-2|TRBV27
CASSAYRADYGYTF
TGTGCCAGCAGTGCCTACAGGGCCGACTATGGCTACACCTTC
>-|once|TRBJ1-2|TRBV28
CATSIEVYYGYTF
TGTGCCACTTCGATAGAGGTTTACTATGGCTACACCTTC
>-|-|TRBJ2-1|TRBV11-2
CASSQELAGGINNEQFF
TGTGCCAGCAGCCAAGAGCTGGCTGGGGGGATAAACAATGAGCAGTTCTTC
>-|-|TRBJ2-7|TRBV14
CASSQDSRHRSSYEQYF
TGTGCCAGCAGCCAAGATTCGAGGCATAGGAGCTCCTACGAGCAGTACTTC
>TRBD1|-|TRBJ1-1|TRBV3-1/TRBV3-2
CASSQRQGLWAFF
TGTGCCAGCAGCCAGAGACAGGGACTTTGGGCTTTCTTT
>TRBD1|once|TRBJ1-1|TRBV5-4
CASSTGQGGGNGEAFF
TGTGCCAGCAGCACCGGACAGGGCGGGGGAAACGGTGAAGCTTTCTTT
>TRBD2|-|TRBJ2-2|TRBV19
CASTLAGVGTGELFF
TGTGCCAGTACACTAGCGGGAGTCGGCACCGGGGAGCTGTTTTTT
>-|-|TRBJ2-3|TRBV6-4
CASSLDFTDTQYF
TGTGCCAGCAGCCTCGACTTCACAGATACGCAGTATTTT
>TRBD1|-|TRBJ1-1|TRBV5-5
CASSPDRVPEAFF
TGTGCCAGCAGCCCTGACAGGGTCCCTGAAGCTTTCTTT
>TRBD1|-|TRBJ2-7|TRBV24-1
CATSDGTGELGFGEQYF
TGTGCCACCAGTGACGGGACAGGAGAGCTTGGTTTTGGCGAGCAGTACTTC
>-|-|TRBJ2-7|TRBV3-1/TRBV3-2
CASSQDRPPAGRAYEQYF
TGTGCCAGCAGCCAAGATCGACCTCCCGCGGGACGGGCCTACGAGCAGTACTTC
>-|-|TRBJ1-1|TRBV28
CASIDEGRKNTEAFF
TGTGCCAGCATCGACGAGGGGAGGAAGAACACTGAAGCTTTCTTT
>-|-|TRBJ2-2|TRBV28
CAIRGADTGELFF
TGTGCCATCCGAGGTGCGGACACCGGGGAGCTGTTTTTT
>TRBD2|-|TRBJ2-3|TRBV7-2
CASSRRTSSTDTQYF
TGTGCCAGCAGCCGCCGGACTAGTTCCACAGATACGCAGTATTTT
>-|once|TRBJ1-5|TRBV19
CASTPFSRNQPQHF
TGTGCCAGTACCCCGTTTAGTCGCAATCAGCCCCAGCATTTT
>-|-|TRBJ1-1|TRBV2
CASIRQGRTEAFF
TGTGCCAGCATCCGGCAGGGCCGCACTGAAGCTTTCTTT
>-|-|TRBJ1-2|TRBV5-1
CASSLGWENYGYTF
TGCGCCAGCAGCTTGGGTTGGGAGAACTATGGCTACACCTTC
>-|-|TRBJ1-2|TRBV27
CASSPRGYGYTF
TGTGCCAGCAGTCCCAGGGGATATGGCTACACCTTC
>-|-|TRBJ1-2|TRBV20-1
CSAAPTVYTF
TGCAGTGCCGCCCCCACAGTTTACACCTTC
>-|-|TRBJ2-1|TRBV5-1
CASSLDREGQFF
TGCGCCAGCAGCTTGGACAGGGAAGGGCAGTTCTTC
>-|-|TRBJ1-1|TRBV5-1
CASSYDRFGRTEAFF
TGCGCCAGCAGCTATGACAGGTTCGGAAGAACTGAAGCTTTCTTT
>TRBD1|-|TRBJ1-1|TRBV7-2
CASRGKDRVDTEAFF
TGTGCCAGCAGGGGCAAGGACAGGGTTGACACTGAAGCTTTCTTT